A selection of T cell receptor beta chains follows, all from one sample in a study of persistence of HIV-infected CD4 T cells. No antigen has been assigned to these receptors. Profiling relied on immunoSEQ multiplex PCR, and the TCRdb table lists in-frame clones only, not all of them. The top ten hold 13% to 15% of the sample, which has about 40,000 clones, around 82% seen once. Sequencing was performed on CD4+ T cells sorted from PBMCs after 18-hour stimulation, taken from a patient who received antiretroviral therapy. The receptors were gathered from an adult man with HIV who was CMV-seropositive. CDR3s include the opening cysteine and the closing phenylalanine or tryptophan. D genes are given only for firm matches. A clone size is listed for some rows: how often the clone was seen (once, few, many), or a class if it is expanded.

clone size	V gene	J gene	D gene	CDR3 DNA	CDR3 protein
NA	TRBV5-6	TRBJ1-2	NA	TGTGCCAGCAGCTTTGTGCAGGAGCGGACCGATGGCTACACCTTC	CASSFVQERTDGYTF
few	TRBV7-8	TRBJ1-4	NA	TGTGCCAGCAGCTTAGCGAATAGGGCTGCAACTAATGAAAAACTGTTTTTT	CASSLANRAATNEKLFF
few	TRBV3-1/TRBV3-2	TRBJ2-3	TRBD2	TGTGCCAGCAGCCAAGATAAAACGGGAGGGCGCACAGATACGCAGTATTTT	CASSQDKTGGRTDTQYF
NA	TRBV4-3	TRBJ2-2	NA	TGCGCCAGCAGCCTGTGGGGATACGGGGAGCTGTTTTTT	CASSLWGYGELFF
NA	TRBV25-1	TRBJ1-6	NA	TGTGCCAGCATCCAATCGGGGGCCTCCTATAATTCACCCCTCCACTTT	CASIQSGASYNSPLHF
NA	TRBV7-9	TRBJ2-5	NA	TGTGCCAGCAGCTTAGGAATTCGCCAAGAGACCCAGTACTTC	CASSLGIRQETQYF
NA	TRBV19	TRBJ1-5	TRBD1	TGTGCCAGTAGTGGGACAGGTAGCAATCAGCCCCAGCATTTT	CASSGTGSNQPQHF
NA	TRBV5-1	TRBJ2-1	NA	TGCGCCAGCGGGGACCGGACTATCCGTACAAGTGAGCAGTTCTTC	CASGDRTIRTSEQFF
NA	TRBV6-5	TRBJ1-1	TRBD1	TGTGCCAGCAGCCGTCCCGGGACAGGGGCGGCTTTCTTT	CASSRPGTGAAFF
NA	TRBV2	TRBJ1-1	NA	TGTGCCAGCAGTTTCGGACTGAACACTGAAGCTTTCTTT	CASSFGLNTEAFF
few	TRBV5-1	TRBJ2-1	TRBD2	TGCGCCAGCACCCTGGGATCCAGCGCGGGAGGGTTGGATGAGCAGTTCTTC	CASTLGSSAGGLDEQFF
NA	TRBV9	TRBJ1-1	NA	TGTGCCAGCACCGACGACTTTGACGGCACTGAAGCTTTCTTT	CASTDDFDGTEAFF
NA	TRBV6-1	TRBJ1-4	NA	TGTGCCAGCAGTTTCGGCACGGGCAATGAAAAACTGTTTTTT	CASSFGTGNEKLFF
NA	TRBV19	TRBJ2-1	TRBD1	TGTGCCAGTAGTGGCCGACAGGGGTCAGGTGAGCAGTTCTTC	CASSGRQGSGEQFF
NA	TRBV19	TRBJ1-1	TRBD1	TGTGCCAGTAGTCGACAGACAGGGATCACTGAAGCTTTCTTT	CASSRQTGITEAFF
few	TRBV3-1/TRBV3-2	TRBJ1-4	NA	TGTGCCAGCAGCCAACGGAGCCTCTTAGGTGAAAAACTGTTTTTT	CASSQRSLLGEKLFF
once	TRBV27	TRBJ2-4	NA	TGTGCCAGCAGTTTGTCGGGGAAAAACATTCAGTACTTC	CASSLSGKNIQYF
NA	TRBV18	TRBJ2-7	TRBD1	TGTGCCAGCTCACCGTTTGGGACAGCCTACGAGCAGTACTTC	CASSPFGTAYEQYF
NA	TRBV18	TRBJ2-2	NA	TGTGCCAGCTCACCACCCACGGTTACCGGGGAGCTGTTTTTT	CASSPPTVTGELFF
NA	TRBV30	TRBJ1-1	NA	TGTGCCTGGAGTGTACCTCTTCGGGCATGGAACACTGAAGCTTTCTTT	CAWSVPLRAWNTEAFF
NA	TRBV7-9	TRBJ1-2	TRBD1	TGTGCCAGCAGCCTCGGGACAGGGCCTTTAAACGGCTACACCTTC	CASSLGTGPLNGYTF
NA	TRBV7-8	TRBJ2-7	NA	TGTGCCAGCAGCCCCGCCTACGAGCAGTACTTC	CASSPAYEQYF
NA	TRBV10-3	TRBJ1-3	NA	TGTGCCATCAGTGATTCGGGGAGAGGAAACACCATATATTTT	CAISDSGRGNTIYF
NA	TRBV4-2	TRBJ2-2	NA	TGTGCCAGCAGCCGACTAGTTGGCACCGGGGAGCTGTTTTTT	CASSRLVGTGELFF
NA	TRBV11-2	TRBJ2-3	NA	TGTGCCAGCAGCTTAGCCAGGAAAAAGGGCACAGATACGCAGTATTTT	CASSLARKKGTDTQYF
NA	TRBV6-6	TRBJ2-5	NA	TGTGCCAGCAGTTCCCTGGGGGGACGGGAGACCCAGTACTTC	CASSSLGGRETQYF
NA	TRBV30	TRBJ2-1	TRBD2	TGTGCCTGGAGTGTGGGGATTCCCGGGAGGGGTGAGCAGTTCTTC	CAWSVGIPGRGEQFF
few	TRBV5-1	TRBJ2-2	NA	TGCGCCAGCAGCTTGGTCTGGGGGTCGGCCACCGGGGAGCTGTTTTTT	CASSLVWGSATGELFF
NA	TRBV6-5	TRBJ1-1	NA	TGTGCCAGTGTGGGGAACACTGAAGCTTTCTTT	CASVGNTEAFF
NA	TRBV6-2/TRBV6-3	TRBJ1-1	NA	TGTGCCAGCAGTTGGACCGGGACAGAAGCTTTCTTT	CASSWTGTEAFF
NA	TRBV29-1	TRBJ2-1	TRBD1	TGCAGCGCCGAAGGGACAGCCGCCGGGGTGGGCAATGAGCAGTTCTTC	CSAEGTAAGVGNEQFF
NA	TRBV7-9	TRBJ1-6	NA	TGTGCCAGCAGTCCTCGGGATAATTCACCCCTCCACTTT	CASSPRDNSPLHF
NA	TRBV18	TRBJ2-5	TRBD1	TGTGCCAGCTCACCACCACCCGGGACAGGGATTTCCCAGTACTTC	CASSPPPGTGISQYF
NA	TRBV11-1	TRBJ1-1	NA	TGTGCCAGCAGCCCGCGGACGCTCGCTCCTGAAGCTTTCTTT	CASSPRTLAPEAFF
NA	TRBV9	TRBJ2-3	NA	TGTGCCAGCAGCCTTTTCCGGGGGGATACGCAGTATTTT	CASSLFRGDTQYF
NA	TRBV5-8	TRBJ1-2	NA	TGTGCCAGCAGCTTACAGGGATTCCTTTATGGCTACACCTTC	CASSLQGFLYGYTF
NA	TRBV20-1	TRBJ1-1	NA	TGCAGTGCCCGGGTCACTGAAGCTTTCTTT	CSARVTEAFF
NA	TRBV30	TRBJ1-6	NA	TGTGCCTGGACAGGGACCTATAATTCACCCCTCCACTTT	CAWTGTYNSPLHF
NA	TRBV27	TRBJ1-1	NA	TGTGCCAGCAGTCCTCAGGGGCTCGGCACTGAAGCTTTCTTT	CASSPQGLGTEAFF
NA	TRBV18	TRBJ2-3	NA	TGTGCCAGCTCACCAAGCAGGGACCGTTCCACAGATACGCAGTATTTT	CASSPSRDRSTDTQYF
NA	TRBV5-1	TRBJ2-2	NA	TGCGCCAGCTCTTCTGGGACATTCGACACCGGGGAGCTGTTTTTT	CASSSGTFDTGELFF
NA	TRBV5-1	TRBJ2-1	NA	TGCGCCAGCAGCCCCCTCCTGACTTATGAGCAGTTCTTC	CASSPLLTYEQFF
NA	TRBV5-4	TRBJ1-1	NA	TGTGCCAGCAGCCCGACAGCTCTGAACACTGAAGCTTTCTTT	CASSPTALNTEAFF
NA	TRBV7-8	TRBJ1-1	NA	TGTGCCAGCAGCTTCGCGGGCCTACTTGCCACTGAAGCTTTCTTT	CASSFAGLLATEAFF
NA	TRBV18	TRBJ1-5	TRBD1	TGTGCCAGCTCACCACAGAAGACAGGGATTCCTCAGCCCCAGCATTTT	CASSPQKTGIPQPQHF
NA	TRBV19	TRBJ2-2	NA	TGTGCCAGTAGTAAATGGGCAGGGGATAAGACCGGGGAGCTGTTTTTT	CASSKWAGDKTGELFF
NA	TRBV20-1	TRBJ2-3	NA	TGCAGTGCTAGTAACAGGGTAGGAACAGATACGCAGTATTTT	CSASNRVGTDTQYF